Listed below are T cell receptor beta chains from one sample, sequenced in a study of blood T cell repertoires in COVID-19. Sequencing was performed with immunoSEQ multiplex PCR; in TCRdb, only in-frame clones are kept and a portion is missing. The table has roughly 42,000 clones, about 89% seen once. Sequencing input: peripheral blood. The receptors come from a human donor in a cohort sampled during active COVID-19. CDR3s include the opening cysteine and the closing phenylalanine or tryptophan. A D gene is named only where the DNA matches it firmly. The size field is filled for only some rows; it gives once, few, many or a size class.

size: NA; D: TRBD1; V: TRBV6-5; J: TRBJ1-5; CDR3: CASSWGQGDQPQHF; DNA: TGTGCCAGCAGTTGGGGACAGGGGGATCAGCCCCAGCATTTT
size: NA; D: NA; V: TRBV5-1; J: TRBJ1-3; CDR3: CASSLAGTPFGNTIYF; DNA: TGCGCCAGCAGCTTGGCAGGCACACCTTTCGGAAACACCATATATTTT
size: few; D: NA; V: TRBV3-1/TRBV3-2; J: TRBJ1-4; CDR3: CASSPPRTGFPEKLFF; DNA: TGTGCCAGCAGCCCCCCCCGGACTGGATTTCCTGAAAAACTGTTTTTT
size: NA; D: NA; V: TRBV7-8; J: TRBJ2-5; CDR3: CASSFVRAYGTQYF; DNA: TGTGCCAGCAGCTTTGTCCGAGCGTACGGGACCCAGTACTTC
size: NA; D: TRBD2; V: TRBV4-2; J: TRBJ2-3; CDR3: CASSQEGNLAGASTDTQYF; DNA: TGTGCCAGCAGCCAAGAGGGTAACCTAGCGGGAGCTAGCACAGATACGCAGTATTTT
size: NA; D: TRBD1; V: TRBV5-1; J: TRBJ1-3; CDR3: CASSPDRGEFGNTIYF; DNA: TGCGCCAGCAGCCCGGACAGGGGGGAGTTCGGAAACACCATATATTTT
size: NA; D: NA; V: TRBV15; J: TRBJ2-7; CDR3: CATSRGAVGGSYEQYF; DNA: TGTGCCACCAGCAGGGGGGCGGTGGGGGGGTCCTACGAGCAGTACTTC
size: once; D: TRBD2; V: TRBV19; J: TRBJ2-3; CDR3: CASSIPGLGTTDTQYF; DNA: TGTGCCAGTAGTATCCCGGGACTAGGGACCACAGATACGCAGTATTTT
size: NA; D: TRBD2; V: TRBV5-4; J: TRBJ2-1; CDR3: CASSFSGGAYNEQFF; DNA: TGTGCCAGCAGCTTTTCCGGGGGGGCGTACAATGAGCAGTTCTTC
size: NA; D: TRBD1; V: TRBV9; J: TRBJ2-2; CDR3: CASSVAGTGHTGELFF; DNA: TGTGCCAGCAGCGTAGCCGGGACAGGGCACACCGGGGAGCTGTTTTTT
size: few; D: NA; V: TRBV5-6; J: TRBJ1-5; CDR3: CASSLAGEWRTPQHF; DNA: TGTGCCAGCAGCTTGGCCGGGGAGTGGCGAACGCCCCAGCATTTT
size: NA; D: NA; V: TRBV20-1; J: TRBJ2-1; CDR3: CSALRVNEQFF; DNA: TGCAGTGCACTCCGGGTAAATGAGCAGTTCTTC
size: NA; D: TRBD2; V: TRBV3-1/TRBV3-2; J: TRBJ2-5; CDR3: CASSQMLAGQETQYF; DNA: TGTGCCAGCAGCCAGATGTTAGCGGGGCAAGAGACCCAGTACTTC
size: NA; D: NA; V: TRBV11-3; J: TRBJ1-1; CDR3: CASSQPGFEAFF; DNA: TGTGCCAGCAGCCAGCCGGGATTCGAAGCTTTCTTT
size: NA; D: NA; V: TRBV5-6; J: TRBJ2-1; CDR3: CASSSGSYNEQFF; DNA: TGTGCCAGCAGCAGCGGCTCCTACAATGAGCAGTTCTTC
size: once; D: NA; V: TRBV2; J: TRBJ1-3; CDR3: CASSPKRTLGNTIYF; DNA: TGTGCCAGCAGTCCAAAGAGGACACTTGGAAACACCATATATTTT
size: NA; D: NA; V: TRBV30; J: TRBJ2-5; CDR3: CAWSTGIHQETQYF; DNA: TGTGCCTGGAGTACCGGGATCCATCAAGAGACCCAGTACTTC
size: NA; D: NA; V: TRBV12-5; J: TRBJ2-7; CDR3: CASVQGSSYEQYF; DNA: TGTGCTAGTGTACAGGGTTCATCCTACGAGCAGTACTTC
size: NA; D: TRBD2; V: TRBV5-1; J: TRBJ2-7; CDR3: CASSIGLEGEQYF; DNA: TGCGCCAGCAGCATCGGACTAGAGGGCGAGCAGTACTTC
size: NA; D: NA; V: TRBV4-3; J: TRBJ2-3; CDR3: CASSQVGVVDTQYF; DNA: TGCGCCAGCAGCCAAGTAGGGGTCGTGGATACGCAGTATTTT
size: NA; D: TRBD2; V: TRBV19; J: TRBJ2-1; CDR3: CASRIRDNAGGSYNEQFF; DNA: TGTGCCAGTAGGATCCGGGACAACGCGGGAGGTTCCTACAATGAGCAGTTCTTC
size: NA; D: NA; V: TRBV2; J: TRBJ2-2; CDR3: CASSERGELFF; DNA: TGTGCCAGCAGTGAGAGGGGGGAGCTGTTTTTT
size: NA; D: NA; V: TRBV5-6; J: TRBJ2-1; CDR3: CASSLVHRRGNEQFF; DNA: TGTGCCAGCAGCTTGGTCCATCGTAGGGGCAATGAGCAGTTCTTC
size: NA; D: NA; V: TRBV6-5; J: TRBJ2-7; CDR3: CASSFGALRGEQYF; DNA: TGTGCCAGCAGTTTTGGGGCGCTCCGTGGGGAGCAGTACTTC
size: NA; D: TRBD1; V: TRBV23-1; J: TRBJ1-1; CDR3: CASGQGLGTEAFF; DNA: TGCGCCAGCGGACAGGGGCTGGGCACTGAAGCTTTCTTT
size: NA; D: TRBD1; V: TRBV15; J: TRBJ1-2; CDR3: CATSRHRETGGGYTF; DNA: TGTGCCACCAGCAGGCACCGGGAGACAGGGGGCGGCTACACCTTC
size: NA; D: NA; V: TRBV7-9; J: TRBJ1-5; CDR3: CASSLLEGSQPQHF; DNA: TGTGCCAGCAGCTTGTTGGAGGGGAGCCAGCCCCAGCATTTT
size: few; D: TRBD2; V: TRBV10-3; J: TRBJ2-1; CDR3: CAIRLAGGRNEQFF; DNA: TGTGCCATCAGACTAGCGGGGGGGCGGAATGAGCAGTTCTTC
size: once; D: NA; V: TRBV12-3/TRBV12-4; J: TRBJ2-1; CDR3: CASTSLRGIEQFF; DNA: TGTGCCAGCACCTCGCTTCGGGGTATCGAGCAGTTCTTC
size: NA; D: TRBD1; V: TRBV27; J: TRBJ1-5; CDR3: CASSLSRTGFQPQHF; DNA: TGTGCCAGCAGTTTATCGAGGACAGGGTTTCAGCCCCAGCATTTT
size: NA; D: NA; V: TRBV27; J: TRBJ1-6; CDR3: CASSPTLDFYSPLHF; DNA: TGTGCCAGCAGCCCCACCCTCGACTTTTATTCACCCCTCCACTTT
size: NA; D: TRBD1; V: TRBV3-1/TRBV3-2; J: TRBJ1-1; CDR3: CASSQVDRIAFF; DNA: TGTGCCAGCAGCCAAGTGGACAGGATAGCTTTCTTT
size: NA; D: NA; V: TRBV29-1; J: TRBJ2-2; CDR3: CSVEAGPSTGELFF; DNA: TGCAGCGTTGAGGCGGGGCCGAGCACCGGGGAGCTGTTTTTT
size: once; D: NA; V: TRBV5-5; J: TRBJ2-7; CDR3: CASSWGGELSSYEQYF; DNA: TGTGCCAGCAGCTGGGGCGGGGAGTTGAGCTCCTACGAGCAGTACTTC
size: NA; D: NA; V: TRBV29-1; J: TRBJ2-1; CDR3: CSVKTGLRGYNEQFF; DNA: TGCAGCGTTAAAACCGGACTCCGTGGTTACAATGAGCAGTTCTTC
size: NA; D: TRBD1; V: TRBV4-2; J: TRBJ2-1; CDR3: CASSHGQGIAYNEQFF; DNA: TGTGCCAGCAGCCATGGACAGGGGATCGCCTACAATGAGCAGTTCTTC
size: NA; D: NA; V: TRBV6-5; J: TRBJ2-7; CDR3: CASSYSPGSSYEQYF; DNA: TGTGCCAGCAGTTACTCTCCAGGAAGCTCCTACGAGCAGTACTTC
size: NA; D: NA; V: TRBV7-9; J: TRBJ1-5; CDR3: CASSSQQGSNQPQHF; DNA: TGTGCCAGCAGCTCCCAACAGGGATCGAATCAGCCCCAGCATTTT
size: NA; D: NA; V: TRBV6-5; J: TRBJ1-1; CDR3: CASSWTRGTEAFF; DNA: TGTGCCAGCAGTTGGACCAGAGGGACTGAAGCTTTCTTT
size: NA; D: TRBD1; V: TRBV6-5; J: TRBJ1-6; CDR3: CASSRQGEVSPLHF; DNA: TGTGCCAGCAGCCGACAGGGGGAGGTTTCACCCCTCCACTTT
size: NA; D: NA; V: TRBV7-2; J: TRBJ1-2; CDR3: CASSPSWGTGGYTF; DNA: TGTGCCAGCAGCCCTTCGTGGGGTACGGGGGGCTACACCTTC
size: NA; D: TRBD1; V: TRBV7-9; J: TRBJ2-2; CDR3: CASSLGQGRTGELFF; DNA: TGTGCCAGCAGCTTAGGACAGGGGCGTACCGGGGAGCTGTTTTTT
size: NA; D: TRBD2; V: TRBV5-1; J: TRBJ2-1; CDR3: CASSPKHLAEQQFF; DNA: TGCGCCAGCAGCCCGAAACACCTAGCGGAACAGCAGTTCTTC
size: NA; D: NA; V: TRBV27; J: TRBJ1-2; CDR3: CASSPYGGNYGYTF; DNA: TGTGCCAGCAGCCCGTATGGAGGGAACTATGGCTACACCTTC
size: NA; D: TRBD2; V: TRBV12-5; J: TRBJ2-2; CDR3: CASGGRADTGELFF; DNA: TGTGCTAGTGGGGGGAGGGCCGACACCGGGGAGCTGTTTTTT